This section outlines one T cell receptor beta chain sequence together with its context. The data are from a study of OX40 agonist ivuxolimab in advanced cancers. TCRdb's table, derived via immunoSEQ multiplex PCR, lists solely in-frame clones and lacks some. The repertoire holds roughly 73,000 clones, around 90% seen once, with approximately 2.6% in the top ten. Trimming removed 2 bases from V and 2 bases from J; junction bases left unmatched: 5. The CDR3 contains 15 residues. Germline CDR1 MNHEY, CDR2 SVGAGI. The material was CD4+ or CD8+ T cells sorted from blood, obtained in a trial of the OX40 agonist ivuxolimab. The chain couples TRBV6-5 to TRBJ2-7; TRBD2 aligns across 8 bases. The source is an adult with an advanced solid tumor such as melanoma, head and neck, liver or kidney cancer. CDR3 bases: TGTGCCAGCAGTTACGTGGCGGGAGGAACCTACGAGCAGTACTTC. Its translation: CASSYVAGGTYEQYF.